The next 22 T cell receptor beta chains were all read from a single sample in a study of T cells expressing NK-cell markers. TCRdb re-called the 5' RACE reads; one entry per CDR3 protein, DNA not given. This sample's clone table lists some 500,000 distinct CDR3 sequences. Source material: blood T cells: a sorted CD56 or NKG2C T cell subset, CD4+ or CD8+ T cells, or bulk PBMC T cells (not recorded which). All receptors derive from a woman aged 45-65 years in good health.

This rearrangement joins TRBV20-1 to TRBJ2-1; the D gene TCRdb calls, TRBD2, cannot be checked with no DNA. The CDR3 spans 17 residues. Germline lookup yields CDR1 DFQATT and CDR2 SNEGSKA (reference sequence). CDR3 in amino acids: CSARADDSGRSYNEQFF.

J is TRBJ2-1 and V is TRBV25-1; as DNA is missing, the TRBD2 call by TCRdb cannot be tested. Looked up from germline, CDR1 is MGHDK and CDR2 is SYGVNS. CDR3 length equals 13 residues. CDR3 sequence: CASSAGGPIEQFF.

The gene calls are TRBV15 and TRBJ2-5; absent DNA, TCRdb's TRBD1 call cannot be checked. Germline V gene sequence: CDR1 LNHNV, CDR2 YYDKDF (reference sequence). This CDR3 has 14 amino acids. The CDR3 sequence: CATSRAGARETQYF.

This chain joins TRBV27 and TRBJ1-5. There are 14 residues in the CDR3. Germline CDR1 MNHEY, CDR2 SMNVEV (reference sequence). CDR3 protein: CASSKSSINQPQHF.

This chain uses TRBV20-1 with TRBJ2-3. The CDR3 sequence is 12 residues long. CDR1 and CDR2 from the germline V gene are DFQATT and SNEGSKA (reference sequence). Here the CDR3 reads CSARTSAYTQYF.

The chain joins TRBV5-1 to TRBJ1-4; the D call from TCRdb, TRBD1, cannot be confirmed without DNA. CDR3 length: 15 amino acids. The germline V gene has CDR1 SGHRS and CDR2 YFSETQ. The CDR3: CASSGGDRVNEKLFF.

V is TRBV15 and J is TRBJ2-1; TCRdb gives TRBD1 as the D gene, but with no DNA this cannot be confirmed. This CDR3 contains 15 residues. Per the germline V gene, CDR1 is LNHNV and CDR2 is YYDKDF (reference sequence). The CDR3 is CATSSPGTGHLEQFF.

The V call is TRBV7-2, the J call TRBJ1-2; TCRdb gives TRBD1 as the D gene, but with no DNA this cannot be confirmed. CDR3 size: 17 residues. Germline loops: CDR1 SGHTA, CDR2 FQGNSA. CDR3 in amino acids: CASSSPEGRGPLGGYTF.

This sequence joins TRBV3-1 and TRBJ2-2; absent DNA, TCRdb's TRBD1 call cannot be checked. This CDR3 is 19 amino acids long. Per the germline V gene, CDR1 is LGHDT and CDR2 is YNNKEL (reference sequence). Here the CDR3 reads CASRPTPGQGALGTGELFF.

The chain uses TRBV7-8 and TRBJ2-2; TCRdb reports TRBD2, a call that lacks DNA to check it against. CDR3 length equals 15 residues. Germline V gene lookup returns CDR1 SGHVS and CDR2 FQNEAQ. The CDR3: CASSFRGLSTGELFF.

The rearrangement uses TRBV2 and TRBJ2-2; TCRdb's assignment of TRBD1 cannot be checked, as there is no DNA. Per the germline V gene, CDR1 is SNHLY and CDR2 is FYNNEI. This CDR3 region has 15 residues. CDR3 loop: CASSARATVTGELFF.

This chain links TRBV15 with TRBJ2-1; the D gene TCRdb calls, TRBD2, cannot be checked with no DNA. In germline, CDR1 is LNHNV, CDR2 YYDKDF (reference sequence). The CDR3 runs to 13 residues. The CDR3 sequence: CATGQGSGRMAFF.

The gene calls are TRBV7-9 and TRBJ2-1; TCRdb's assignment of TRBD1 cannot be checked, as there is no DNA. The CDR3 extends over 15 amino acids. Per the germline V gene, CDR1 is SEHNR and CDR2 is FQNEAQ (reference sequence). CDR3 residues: CASRQGEGNYNEQFF. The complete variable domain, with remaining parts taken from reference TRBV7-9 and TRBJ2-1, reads DTGVSQNPRHKITKRGQNVTFRCDPISEHNRLYWYRQTLGQGPEFLTYFQNEAQLEKSRLLSDRFSAERPKGSFSTLEIQRTEQGDSAMYLCASRQGEGNYNEQFFGPGTRLTVL.

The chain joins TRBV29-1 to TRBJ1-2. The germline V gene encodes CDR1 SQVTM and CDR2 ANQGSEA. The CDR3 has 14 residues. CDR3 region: CSVELALEGYGYTF. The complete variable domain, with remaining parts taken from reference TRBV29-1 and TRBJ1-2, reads SAVISQKPSRDICQRGTSLTIQCQVDSQVTMMFWYRQQPGQSLTLIATANQGSEATYESGFVIDKFPISRPNLTFSTLTVSNMSPEDSSIYLCSVELALEGYGYTFGSGTRLTVV.

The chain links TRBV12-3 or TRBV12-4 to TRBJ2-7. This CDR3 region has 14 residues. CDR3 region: CASMIGQGPYEQYF.

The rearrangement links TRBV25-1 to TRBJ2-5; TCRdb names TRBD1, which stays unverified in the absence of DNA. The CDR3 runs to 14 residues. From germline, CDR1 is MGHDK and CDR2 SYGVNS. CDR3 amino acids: CASSVPGPRETQYF.

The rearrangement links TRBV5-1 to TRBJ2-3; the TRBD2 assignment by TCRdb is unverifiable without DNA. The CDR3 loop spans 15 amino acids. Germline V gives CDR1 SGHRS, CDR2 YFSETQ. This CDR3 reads CASSLEQRPTDTQYF.

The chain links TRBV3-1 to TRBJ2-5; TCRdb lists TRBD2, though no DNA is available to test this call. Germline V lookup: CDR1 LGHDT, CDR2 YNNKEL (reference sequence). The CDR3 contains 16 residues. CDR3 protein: CASSPRQSRAVETQYF.

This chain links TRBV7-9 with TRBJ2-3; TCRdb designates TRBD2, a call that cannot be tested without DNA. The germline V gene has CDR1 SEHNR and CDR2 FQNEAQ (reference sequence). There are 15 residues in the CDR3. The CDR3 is CASSSAAVSTDTQYF.

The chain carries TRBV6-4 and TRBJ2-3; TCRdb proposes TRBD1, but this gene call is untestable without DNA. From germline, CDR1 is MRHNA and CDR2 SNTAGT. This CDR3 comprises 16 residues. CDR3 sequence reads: CASSDSRWGSTDTQYF.

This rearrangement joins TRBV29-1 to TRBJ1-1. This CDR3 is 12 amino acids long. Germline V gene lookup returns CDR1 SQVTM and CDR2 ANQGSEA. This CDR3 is CSGRGQGVRAFF.

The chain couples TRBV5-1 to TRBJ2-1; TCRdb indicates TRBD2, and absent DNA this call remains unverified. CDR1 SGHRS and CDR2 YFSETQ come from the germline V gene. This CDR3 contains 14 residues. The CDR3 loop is CASSQSGRYNEQFF.